These 9 T cell receptor beta chains were all obtained from the same sample, sequenced in a study of spatial heterogeneity in lung cancer. Study results and caveats: How many expanded intratumoral alpha and beta TCRs were present tracked the tumor mutation count, which was a count of nonsynonymous mutations.

The antigens these receptors bind are not known. As for time point: sample taken at primary tumor resection. MiXCR, run by TCRdb on the 5' RACE reads, gives a single entry per CDR3 protein. The table records 2,000 to 3,000 distinct CDR3 sequences, approximately 7.4% of them present only once. Specimen: lung tumor tissue, collected at surgery. The origin of the receptors is a female donor with early-stage non-small cell lung cancer.

By sample share, this clonotype is large (0.1 to 1%). The J gene is TRBJ1-3, the V gene TRBV4-3, with D hard to call. This CDR3 contains 15 residues. Trimming shortened V by 0 bases and J by 4 bases, and 10 bases separated the two germline ends. Germline CDR1 LGHNA, CDR2 YSLEER. The CDR3 region has the DNA TGCGCCAGCAGCCAAGATTTAAGAGTAGGAAACACCATATATTTT. Its protein product is CASSQDLRVGNTIYF.

By share of the sample, this clonotype is medium-sized. J is TRBJ2-2 and V is TRBV7-9, with 14 nucleotides matching TRBD2. Germline CDR1 and CDR2: SEHNR and FQNEAQ (reference sequence). The V gene end was trimmed by 5 bases and the J gene end by 6 bases; junction bases not matched to a gene: 8. The CDR3 totals 17 residues. In DNA, the CDR3 is TGTGCCAGCAGCCCCGGGACTAGCGGGGGACCGGCCGGGGAGCTGTTTTTT. Residues: CASSPGTSGGPAGELFF.

J is TRBJ2-7 and V is TRBV29-1, with D possibly TRBD1 on 5 matching bases. The V gene lost 3 bases and the J gene lost 3 bases, with 6 bases spanning the gap. The CDR3 extends over 11 amino acids. Looked up from germline, CDR1 is SQVTM and CDR2 is ANQGSEA. As DNA, the CDR3 is TGCAGCGTTGACGACAGCTACGAGCAGTACTTC. Protein product: CSVDDSYEQYF.

This clonotype is large in the sample. V and J are TRBV18 and TRBJ2-7; possible D gene TRBD2, 6 bases. The germline V and J ends were trimmed by 1 base and 4 bases, with 14 bases remaining between them. The CDR3 has 15 amino acids. The V gene's germline CDR1 is KGHSH and CDR2 LQKENI. The CDR3 protein is CASSPLGGAGYEQYF. For the CDR3, the DNA is TGTGCCAGCTCACCACTGGGGGGTGCAGGGTACGAGCAGTACTTC.

By sample share, this clonotype is medium-sized. The V call is TRBV7-2, the J call TRBJ1-3; unclear D gene. The CDR3 contains 16 residues. Germline V gene lookup returns CDR1 SGHTA and CDR2 FQGNSA. The germline V and J ends were trimmed by 1 base and 0 bases, with 10 bases remaining between them. CDR3 region: CASSLGQAFSGNTIYF. The CDR3 nucleotides read TGTGCCAGCAGCTTAGGGCAGGCTTTCTCTGGAAACACCATATATTTT. The full variable domain, rest sourced from reference TRBV7-2 and TRBJ1-3, is GAGVSQSPSNKVTEKGKDVELRCDPISGHTALYWYRQSLGQGLEFLIYFQGNSAPDKSGLPSDRFSAERTGGSVSTLTIQRTQQEDSAVYLCASSLGQAFSGNTIYFGEGSWLTVV.

This clonotype is classed as medium-sized. V is TRBV6-1 and J is TRBJ1-5; no clear D. Per germline, CDR1 MNHNS and CDR2 SASEGT. The V gene lost 1 base and the J gene lost 3 bases, with 10 bases spanning the gap. This CDR3 region has 15 residues. CDR3: CASSEEKVFNQPQHF. DNA for the CDR3: TGTGCCAGCAGTGAAGAAAAAGTCTTCAATCAGCCCCAGCATTTT.

This clonotype rates as medium-sized. V and J are TRBV5-1 and TRBJ2-1; D is perhaps TRBD2 (6 bases). V was shortened by 0 bases and J by 6 bases, with 10 bases between the two germline ends. CDR3 length: 14 residues. CDR1 SGHRS and CDR2 YFSETQ come from the germline V gene. In DNA, the CDR3 is TGCGCCAGCAGCTTGGGTGGGGGGACCAATGAGCAGTTCTTC. Translating gives CASSLGGGTNEQFF.

This clonotype ranks as medium-sized. The chain joins TRBV30 to TRBJ2-1; a possible D gene is TRBD1 (5 bases). Trimming pared 0 bases from V and 6 bases from J, leaving 15 bases between. The CDR3 has 15 amino acids. Germline V gives CDR1 GTSNPN, CDR2 SVGIG (reference sequence). CDR3 nucleotide sequence: TGTGCCTGGAGTGTACAGGTCCTCTCCGGCAATGAGCAGTTCTTC. Protein product: CAWSVQVLSGNEQFF.

By proportion, this clonotype is medium-sized. The chain has TRBV29-1 and TRBJ2-1, with 7 nucleotides matching TRBD2. J lost 5 bases, V lost 7 bases, and 14 bases had no gene match. Looked up from germline, CDR1 is SQVTM and CDR2 is ANQGSEA. The CDR3 loop spans 15 amino acids. In nucleotides, the CDR3 is TGCAGCGCCGATGGTCGGGGGGTAGGGGACAATGAGCAGTTCTTC. Translating gives CSADGRGVGDNEQFF.